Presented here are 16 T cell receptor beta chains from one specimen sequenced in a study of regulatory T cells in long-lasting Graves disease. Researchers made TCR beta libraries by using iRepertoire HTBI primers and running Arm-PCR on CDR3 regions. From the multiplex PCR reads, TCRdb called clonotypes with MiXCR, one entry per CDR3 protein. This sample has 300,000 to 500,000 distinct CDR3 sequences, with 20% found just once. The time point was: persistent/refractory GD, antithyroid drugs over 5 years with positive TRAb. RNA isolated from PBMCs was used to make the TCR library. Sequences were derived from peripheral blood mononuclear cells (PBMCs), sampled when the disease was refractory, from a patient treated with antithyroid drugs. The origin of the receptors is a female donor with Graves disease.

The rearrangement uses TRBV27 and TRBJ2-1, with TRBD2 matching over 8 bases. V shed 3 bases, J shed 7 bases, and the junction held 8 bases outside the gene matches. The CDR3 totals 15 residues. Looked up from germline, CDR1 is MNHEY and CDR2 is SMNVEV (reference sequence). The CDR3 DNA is TGTGCCAGCAGTTTTACAGCGGGAGTGGGGAATGAGCAGTTCTTC. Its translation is CASSFTAGVGNEQFF.

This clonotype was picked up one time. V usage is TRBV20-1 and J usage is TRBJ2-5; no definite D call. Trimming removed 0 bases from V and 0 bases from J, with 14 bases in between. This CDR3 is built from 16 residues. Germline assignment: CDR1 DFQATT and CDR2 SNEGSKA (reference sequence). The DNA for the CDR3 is TGCAGTGCTAGAGATTTCAAGACACCGTACCAAGAGACCCAGTACTTC. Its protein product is CSARDFKTPYQETQYF.

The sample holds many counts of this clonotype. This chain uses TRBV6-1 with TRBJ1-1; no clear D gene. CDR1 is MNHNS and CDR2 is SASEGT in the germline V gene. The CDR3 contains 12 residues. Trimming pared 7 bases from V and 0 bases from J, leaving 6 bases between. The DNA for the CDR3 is TGTGCCAGCAACAACCTGAACACTGAAGCTTTCTTT. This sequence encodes CASNNLNTEAFF.

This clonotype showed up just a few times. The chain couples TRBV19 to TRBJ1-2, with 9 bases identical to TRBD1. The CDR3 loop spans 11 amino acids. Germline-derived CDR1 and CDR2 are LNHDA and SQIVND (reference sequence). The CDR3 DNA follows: TGTTCTACCCGGGACAGGGTTGGCTACACCTTC. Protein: CSTRDRVGYTF.

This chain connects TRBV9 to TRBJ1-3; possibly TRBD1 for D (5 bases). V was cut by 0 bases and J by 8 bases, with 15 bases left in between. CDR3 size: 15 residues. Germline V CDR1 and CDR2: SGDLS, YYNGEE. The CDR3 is CASSVGTGLGDTIYF. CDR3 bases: TGTGCCAGCAGCGTAGGAACCGGATTAGGGGACACCATATATTTT. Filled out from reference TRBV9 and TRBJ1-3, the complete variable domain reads DSGVTQTPKHLITATGQRVTLRCSPRSGDLSVYWYQQSLDQGLQFLIQYYNGEERAKGNILERFSAQQFPDLHSELNLSSLELGDSALYFCASSVGTGLGDTIYFGEGSWLTVV.

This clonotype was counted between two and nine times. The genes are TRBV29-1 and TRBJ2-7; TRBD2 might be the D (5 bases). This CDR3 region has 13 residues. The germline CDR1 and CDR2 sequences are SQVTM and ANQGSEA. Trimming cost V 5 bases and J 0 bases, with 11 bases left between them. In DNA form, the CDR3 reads TGCAGCGTTAACTCTGGGAGCTCCTACGAGCAGTACTTC. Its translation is CSVNSGSSYEQYF.

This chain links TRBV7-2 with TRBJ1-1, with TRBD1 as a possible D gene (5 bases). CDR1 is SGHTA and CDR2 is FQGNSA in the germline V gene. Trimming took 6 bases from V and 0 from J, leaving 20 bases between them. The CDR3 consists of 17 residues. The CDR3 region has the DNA TGTGCCAGCAGGCCTACGGGACTGCTCCTTTTGAACACTGAAGCTTTCTTT. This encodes CASRPTGLLLLNTEAFF.

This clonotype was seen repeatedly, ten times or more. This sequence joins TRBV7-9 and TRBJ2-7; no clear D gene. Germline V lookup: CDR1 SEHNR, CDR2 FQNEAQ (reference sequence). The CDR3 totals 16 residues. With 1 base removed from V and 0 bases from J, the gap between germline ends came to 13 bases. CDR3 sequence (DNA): TGTGCCAGCAGCTTAGTAGCAGACGCACACTCCTACGAGCAGTACTTC. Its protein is CASSLVADAHSYEQYF.

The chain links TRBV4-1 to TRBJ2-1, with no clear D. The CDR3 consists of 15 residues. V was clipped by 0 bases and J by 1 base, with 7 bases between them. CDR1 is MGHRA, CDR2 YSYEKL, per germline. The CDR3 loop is CASSQDGGSYNEQFF. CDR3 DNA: TGCGCCAGCAGCCAAGATGGCGGTTCCTACAATGAGCAGTTCTTC.

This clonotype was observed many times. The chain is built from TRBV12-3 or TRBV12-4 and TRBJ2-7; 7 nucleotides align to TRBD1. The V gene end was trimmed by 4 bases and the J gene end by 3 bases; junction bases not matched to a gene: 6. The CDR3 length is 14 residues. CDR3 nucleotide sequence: TGTGCCAGCAGTTACCCAGACAGGGTCTACGAGCAGTACTTC. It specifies CASSYPDRVYEQYF.

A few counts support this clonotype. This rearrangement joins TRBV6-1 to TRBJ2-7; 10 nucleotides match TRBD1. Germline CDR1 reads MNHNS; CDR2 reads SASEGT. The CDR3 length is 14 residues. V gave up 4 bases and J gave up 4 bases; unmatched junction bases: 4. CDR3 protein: CASSGGQGYYEQYF. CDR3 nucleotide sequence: TGTGCCAGCAGTGGGGGACAGGGGTATTACGAGCAGTACTTC.

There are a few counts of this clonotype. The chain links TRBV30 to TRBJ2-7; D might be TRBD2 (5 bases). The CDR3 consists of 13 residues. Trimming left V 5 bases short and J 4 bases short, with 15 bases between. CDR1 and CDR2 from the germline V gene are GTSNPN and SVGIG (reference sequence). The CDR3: CAWARAAVYEQYF. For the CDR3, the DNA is TGTGCCTGGGCGAGGGCGGCGGTTTACGAGCAGTACTTC.

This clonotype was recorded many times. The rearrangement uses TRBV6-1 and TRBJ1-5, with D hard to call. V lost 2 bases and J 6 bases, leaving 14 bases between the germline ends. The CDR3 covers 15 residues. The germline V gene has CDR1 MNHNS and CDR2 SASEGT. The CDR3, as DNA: TGTGCCAGCAGTGAATCTTTTGGTGGAGGTCAGCCCCAGCATTTT. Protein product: CASSESFGGGQPQHF.

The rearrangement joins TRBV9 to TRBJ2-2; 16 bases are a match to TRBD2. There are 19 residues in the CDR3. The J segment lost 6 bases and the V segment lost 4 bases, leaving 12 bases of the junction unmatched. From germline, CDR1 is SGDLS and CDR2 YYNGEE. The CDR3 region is CASSPLGTSGRASAGELFF. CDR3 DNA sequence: TGTGCCAGCAGCCCCCTCGGGACTAGCGGGAGGGCGTCCGCCGGGGAGCTGTTTTTT.

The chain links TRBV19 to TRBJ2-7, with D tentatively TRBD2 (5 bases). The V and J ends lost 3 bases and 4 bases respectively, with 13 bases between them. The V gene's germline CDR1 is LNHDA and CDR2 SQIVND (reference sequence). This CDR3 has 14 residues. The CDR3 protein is CASSIPGNRYEQYF. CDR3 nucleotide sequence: TGTGCCAGTAGTATTCCGGGGAATAGGTACGAGCAGTACTTC.

In DNA, the CDR3 is TGCGCCAGCAGCGGAGAACAGGCCTCCTCTGAAGCTTTCTTT. Translation: CASSGEQASSEAFF. The rearrangement uses TRBV5-1 and TRBJ1-1; D may be TRBD1 (5 bases). This CDR3 comprises 14 residues. V was cut by 4 bases and J by 6 bases, with 16 bases left in between. Germline-derived CDR1 and CDR2 are SGHRS and YFSETQ.